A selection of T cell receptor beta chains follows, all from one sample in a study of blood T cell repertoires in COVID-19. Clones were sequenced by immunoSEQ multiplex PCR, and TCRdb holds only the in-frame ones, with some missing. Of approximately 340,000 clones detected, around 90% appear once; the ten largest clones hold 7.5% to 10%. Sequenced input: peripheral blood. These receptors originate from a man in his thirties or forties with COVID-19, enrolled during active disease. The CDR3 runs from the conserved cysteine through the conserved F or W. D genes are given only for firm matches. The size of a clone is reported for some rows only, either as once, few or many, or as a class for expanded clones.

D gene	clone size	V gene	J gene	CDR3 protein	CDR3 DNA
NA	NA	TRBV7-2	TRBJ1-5	CASSSGKEGLRSRNQPQHF	TGTGCCAGCAGCTCAGGGAAGGAGGGTTTGAGGAGCCGCAATCAGCCCCAGCATTTT
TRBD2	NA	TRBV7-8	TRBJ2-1	CASSPRTSGNNEQFF	TGTGCCAGCAGCCCCCGGACTAGCGGGAACAATGAGCAGTTCTTC
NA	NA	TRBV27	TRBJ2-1	CASSFGGAAYNEQFF	TGTGCCAGCAGTTTCGGAGGGGCGGCCTACAATGAGCAGTTCTTC
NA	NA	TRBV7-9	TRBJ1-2	CASSLSVRAHYGYTF	TGTGCCAGCAGCTTAAGTGTCAGGGCGCACTATGGCTACACCTTC
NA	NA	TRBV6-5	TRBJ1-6	CASSTPTGSGSPLHF	TGTGCCAGCAGTACCCCGACGGGATCGGGATCACCCCTCCACTTT
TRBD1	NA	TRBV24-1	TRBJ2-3	CATSGTGIDTQYF	TGTGCCACCAGTGGGACAGGGATAGATACGCAGTATTTT
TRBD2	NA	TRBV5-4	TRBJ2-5	CASSLPGLAGETQYF	TGTGCCAGCAGCTTGCCTGGACTAGCGGGAGAGACCCAGTACTTC
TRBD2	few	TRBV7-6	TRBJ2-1	CASSRQGGRYNEQFF	TGTGCCAGCAGCCGCCAGGGCGGGAGGTACAATGAGCAGTTCTTC
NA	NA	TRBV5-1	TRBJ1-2	CASRVTGTDYGYTF	TGCGCCAGCAGGGTAACGGGGACTGACTATGGCTACACCTTC
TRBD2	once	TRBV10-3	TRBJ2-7	CAISEASGNSYEQYF	TGTGCCATCAGTGAAGCTAGCGGGAACTCCTACGAGCAGTACTTC
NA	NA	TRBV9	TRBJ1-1	CASSVDPKNTEAFF	TGTGCCAGCAGCGTAGATCCAAAGAACACTGAAGCTTTCTTT
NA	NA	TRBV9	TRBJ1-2	CASGGSYGYTF	TGTGCCAGCGGGGGCAGCTATGGCTACACCTTC
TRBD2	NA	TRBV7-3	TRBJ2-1	CASSPSGTNYNEQFF	TGTGCCAGCAGCCCATCCGGGACTAACTACAATGAGCAGTTCTTC
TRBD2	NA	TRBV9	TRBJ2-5	CASSAGGTQETQYF	TGTGCCAGCAGCGCGGGGGGGACCCAAGAGACCCAGTACTTC
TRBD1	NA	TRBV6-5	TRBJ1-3	CASSLGQHSGNTIYF	TGTGCCAGCAGCCTGGGACAGCACTCTGGAAACACCATATATTTT
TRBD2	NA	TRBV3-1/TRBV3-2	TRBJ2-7	CASSQASGVSYEQYF	TGTGCCAGCAGCCAAGCTAGCGGGGTCTCCTACGAGCAGTACTTC
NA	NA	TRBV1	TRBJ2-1	CTSSRLPKSGRYNEQFF	TGCACCAGCAGCCGCCTCCCTAAAAGCGGGAGATACAATGAGCAGTTCTTC